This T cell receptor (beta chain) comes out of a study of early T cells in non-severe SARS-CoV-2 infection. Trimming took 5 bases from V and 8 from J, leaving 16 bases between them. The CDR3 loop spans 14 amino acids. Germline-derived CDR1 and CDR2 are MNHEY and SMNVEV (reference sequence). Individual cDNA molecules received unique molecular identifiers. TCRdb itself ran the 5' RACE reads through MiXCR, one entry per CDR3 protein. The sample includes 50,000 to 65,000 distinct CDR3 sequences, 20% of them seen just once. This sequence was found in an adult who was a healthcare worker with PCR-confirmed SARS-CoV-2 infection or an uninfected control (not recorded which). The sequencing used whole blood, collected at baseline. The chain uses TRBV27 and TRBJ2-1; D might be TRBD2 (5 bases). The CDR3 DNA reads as TGTGCCAGCAGTCCCGGGGTTCGAGGCGATGAGCAGTTCTTC. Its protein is CASSPGVRGDEQFF.